This entry lists 2 T cell receptor beta chains sequenced from one sample in a study of shared clonotypes between healthy human individuals. TCRdb's copy holds only in-frame clones and misses some; the assay was immunoSEQ multiplex PCR. The sample lists fewer than 1.6 million clones; roughly 98.5% were seen once. The sample taken for sequencing was naive CD4+ T cells sorted from blood. Subset denoted: CD45RA+ positively selected. These receptors were taken from a young man in good health.

This clone was seen a single time. The chain employs TRBV5-5 and TRBJ2-2; D gene uncertain. V was trimmed by 2 bases and J by 6 bases, leaving 5 bases between them. Per the germline V gene, CDR1 is SGHKS and CDR2 is YYEKEE (reference sequence). There are 12 residues in the CDR3. The CDR3, as DNA: TGTGCCAGCAGCTTCCCCCCCGGGGAGCTGTTTTTT. Translating gives CASSFPPGELFF.

The V gene is TRBV7-6, the J gene TRBJ1-5; D uncertain. CDR1 and CDR2 from the germline V gene are SGHVS and FNYEAQ. CDR3 length: 19 amino acids. Trimming took off 1 base at V and 3 bases at J, with 22 bases between the two ends. The DNA of the CDR3 is TGTGCCAGCAGCTTAGGCTTTGGGATGGGATCGCAGAACAATCAGCCCCAGCATTTT. Translated: CASSLGFGMGSQNNQPQHF.